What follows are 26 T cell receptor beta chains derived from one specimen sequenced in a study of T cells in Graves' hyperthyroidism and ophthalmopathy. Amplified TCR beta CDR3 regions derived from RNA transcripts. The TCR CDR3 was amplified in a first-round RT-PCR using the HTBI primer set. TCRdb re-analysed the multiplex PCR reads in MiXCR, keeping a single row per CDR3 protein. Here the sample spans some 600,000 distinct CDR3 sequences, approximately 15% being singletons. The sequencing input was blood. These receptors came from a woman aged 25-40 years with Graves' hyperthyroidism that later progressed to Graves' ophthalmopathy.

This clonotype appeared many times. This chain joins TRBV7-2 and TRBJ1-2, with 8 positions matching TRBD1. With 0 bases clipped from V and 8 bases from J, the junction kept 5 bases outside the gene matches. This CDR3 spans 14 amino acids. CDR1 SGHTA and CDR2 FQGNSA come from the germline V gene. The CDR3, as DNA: TGTGCCAGCAGCTTAGCTCAGGGGGCGCAAGGCTACACCTTC. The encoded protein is CASSLAQGAQGYTF. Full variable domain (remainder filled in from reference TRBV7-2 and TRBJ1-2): GAGVSQSPSNKVTEKGKDVELRCDPISGHTALYWYRQSLGQGLEFLIYFQGNSAPDKSGLPSDRFSAERTGGSVSTLTIQRTQQEDSAVYLCASSLAQGAQGYTFGSGTRLTVV.

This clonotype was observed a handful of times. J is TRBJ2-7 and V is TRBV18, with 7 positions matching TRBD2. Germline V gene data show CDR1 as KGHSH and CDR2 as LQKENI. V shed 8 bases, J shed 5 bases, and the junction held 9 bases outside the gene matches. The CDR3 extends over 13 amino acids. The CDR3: CASHGLERDEQYF. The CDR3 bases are TGTGCCAGCCATGGACTAGAACGCGACGAGCAGTACTTC.

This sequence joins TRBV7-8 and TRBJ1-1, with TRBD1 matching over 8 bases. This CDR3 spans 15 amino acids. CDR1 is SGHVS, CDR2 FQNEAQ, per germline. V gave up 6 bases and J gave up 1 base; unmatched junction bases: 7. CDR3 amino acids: CASSRQGLENTEAFF. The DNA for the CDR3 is TGTGCCAGCAGTAGACAGGGGCTGGAGAACACTGAAGCTTTCTTT.

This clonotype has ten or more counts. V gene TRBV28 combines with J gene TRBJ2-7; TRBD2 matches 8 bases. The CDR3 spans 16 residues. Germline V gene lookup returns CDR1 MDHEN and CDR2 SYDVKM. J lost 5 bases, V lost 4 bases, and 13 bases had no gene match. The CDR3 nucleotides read TGTGCCAGCAGTTCCCTCCGAGTAGCGGGAATAAACGAGCAGTACTTC. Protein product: CASSSLRVAGINEQYF.

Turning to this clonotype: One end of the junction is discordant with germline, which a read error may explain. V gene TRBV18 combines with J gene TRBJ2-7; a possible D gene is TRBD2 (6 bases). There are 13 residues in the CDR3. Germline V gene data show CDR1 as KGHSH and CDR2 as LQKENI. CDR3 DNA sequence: TGTGCCAGCTCCCCTACTAGCTCCTACGAGCAGCACTTC. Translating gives CASSPTSSYEQHF.

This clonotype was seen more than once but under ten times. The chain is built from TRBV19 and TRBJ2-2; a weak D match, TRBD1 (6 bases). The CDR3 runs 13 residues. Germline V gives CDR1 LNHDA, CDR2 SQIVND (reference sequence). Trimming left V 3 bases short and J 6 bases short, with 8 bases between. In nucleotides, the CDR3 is TGTGCCAGTAGTATCAGGGGAGCCGGGGAGCTGTTTTTT. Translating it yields CASSIRGAGELFF. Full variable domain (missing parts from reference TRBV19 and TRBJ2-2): DGGITQSPKYLFRKEGQNVTLSCEQNLNHDAMYWYRQDPGQGLRLIYYSQIVNDFQKGDIAEGYSVSREKKESFPLTVTSAQKNPTAFYLCASSIRGAGELFFGEGSRLTVL.

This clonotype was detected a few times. CDR3 sequence (DNA): TGTGCCAGCAGCTTAGGCTTCACTGGGGGCTACACCTTC. It is translated as CASSLGFTGGYTF. J is TRBJ1-2 and V is TRBV7-9; D ambiguous. V shed 1 base and J shed 8 bases, with 11 bases lying between them. Germline assignment: CDR1 SEHNR and CDR2 FQNEAQ (reference sequence). The CDR3 loop spans 13 amino acids.

CDR3 sequence (DNA): TGCAGCGTGTTGAGGGACACCTTC. This translates into CSVLRDTF. This chain joins TRBV29-1 and TRBJ1-2; D gene unclear. The V and J ends lost 6 bases and 12 bases respectively, with 8 bases between them. CDR1 and CDR2 (germline): SQVTM, ANQGSEA. The CDR3 covers 8 residues.

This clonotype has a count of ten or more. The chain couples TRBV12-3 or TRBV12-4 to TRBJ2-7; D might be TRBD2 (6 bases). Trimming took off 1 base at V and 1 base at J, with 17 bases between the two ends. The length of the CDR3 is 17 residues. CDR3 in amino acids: CASSLGGVGRRSYEQYF. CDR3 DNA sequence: TGTGCCAGCAGTTTAGGCGGGGTGGGCAGGCGATCCTACGAGCAGTACTTC.

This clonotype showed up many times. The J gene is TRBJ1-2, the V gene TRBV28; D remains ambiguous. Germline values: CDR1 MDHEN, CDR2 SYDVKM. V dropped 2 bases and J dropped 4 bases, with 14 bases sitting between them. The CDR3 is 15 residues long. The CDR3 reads CASSLDGGSGYGYTF. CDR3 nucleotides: TGTGCCAGCAGTTTAGACGGAGGTTCAGGCTATGGCTACACCTTC.

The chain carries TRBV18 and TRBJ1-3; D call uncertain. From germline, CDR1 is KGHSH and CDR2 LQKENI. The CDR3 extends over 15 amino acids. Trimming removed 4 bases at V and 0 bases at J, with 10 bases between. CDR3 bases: TGTGCCAGCTCACTTCCACAGAGCTCTGGAAACACCATATATTTT. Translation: CASSLPQSSGNTIYF.

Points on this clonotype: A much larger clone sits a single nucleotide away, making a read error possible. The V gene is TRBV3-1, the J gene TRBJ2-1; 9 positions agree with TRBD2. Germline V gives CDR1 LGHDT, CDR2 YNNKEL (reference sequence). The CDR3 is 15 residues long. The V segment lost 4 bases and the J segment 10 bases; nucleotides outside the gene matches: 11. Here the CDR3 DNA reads TGTGCCAGCAGCCGTCGGCGTAGCGGGAGAGGCGAGCAGTTCTTC. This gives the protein CASSRRRSGRGEQFF.

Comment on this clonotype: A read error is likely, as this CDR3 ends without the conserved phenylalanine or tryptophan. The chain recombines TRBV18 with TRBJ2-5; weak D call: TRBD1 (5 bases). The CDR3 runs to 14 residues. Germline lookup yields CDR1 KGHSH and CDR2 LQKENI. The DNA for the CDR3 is TGTGCCAGCTCAAAAGACAGCTTTCAAGCGACCCAGTACCTC. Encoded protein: CASSKDSFQATQYL.

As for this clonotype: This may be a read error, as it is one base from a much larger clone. CDR3 DNA sequence: TGTGCCCACGGGACACATAGCACAGGTACGCAGTATTTT. Amino acids: CAHGTHSTGTQYF. This chain links TRBV30 with TRBJ2-3, with D perhaps TRBD1 (6 bases). The CDR3 contains 13 residues. Germline V lookup: CDR1 GTSNPN, CDR2 SVGIG (reference sequence). Looking up the rest from reference TRBV30 and TRBJ2-3 gives the full variable domain: SQTIHQWPATLVQPVGSPLSLECTVEGTSNPNLYWYRQAAGRGLQLLFYSVGIGQISSEVPQNLSASRPQDRQFILSSKKLLLSDSGFYLCAHGTHSTGTQYFGPGTRLTVL.

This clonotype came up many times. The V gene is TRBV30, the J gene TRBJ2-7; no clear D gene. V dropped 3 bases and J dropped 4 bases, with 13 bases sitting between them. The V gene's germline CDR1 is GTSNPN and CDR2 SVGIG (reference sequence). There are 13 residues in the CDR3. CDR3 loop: CAWSETTLYEQYF. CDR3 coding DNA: TGTGCCTGGAGCGAGACGACCCTGTACGAGCAGTACTTC.

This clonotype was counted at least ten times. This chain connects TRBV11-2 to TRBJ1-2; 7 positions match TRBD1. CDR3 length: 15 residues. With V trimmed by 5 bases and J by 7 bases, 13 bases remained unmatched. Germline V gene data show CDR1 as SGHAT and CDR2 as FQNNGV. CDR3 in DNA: TGTGCCAGCAGCATTACAGGGGCCTCATGGTCTGGCTACACCTTC. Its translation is CASSITGASWSGYTF.

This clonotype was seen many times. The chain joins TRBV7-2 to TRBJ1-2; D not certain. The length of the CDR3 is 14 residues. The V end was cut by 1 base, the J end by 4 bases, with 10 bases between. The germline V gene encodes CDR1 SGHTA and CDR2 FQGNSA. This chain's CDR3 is CASSLGRLSYGYTF. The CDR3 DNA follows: TGTGCCAGCAGCTTAGGGAGGCTTAGCTATGGCTACACCTTC.

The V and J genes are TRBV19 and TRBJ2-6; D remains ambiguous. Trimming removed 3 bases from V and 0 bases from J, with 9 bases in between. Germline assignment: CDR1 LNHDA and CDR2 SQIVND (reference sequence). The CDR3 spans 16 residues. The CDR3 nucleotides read TGTGCCAGTAGTATTCCGAGGACCTCTGGGGCCAACGTCCTGACTTTC. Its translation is CASSIPRTSGANVLTF.

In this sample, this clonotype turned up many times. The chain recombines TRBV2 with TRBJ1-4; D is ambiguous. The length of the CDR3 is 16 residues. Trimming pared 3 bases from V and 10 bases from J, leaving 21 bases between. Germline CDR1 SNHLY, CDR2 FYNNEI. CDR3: CASSDRRTVLDGKLFF. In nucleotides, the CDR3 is TGTGCCAGCAGTGACCGCCGGACCGTTCTTGATGGAAAACTGTTTTTT. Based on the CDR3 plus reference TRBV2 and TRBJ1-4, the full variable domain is EPEVTQTPSHQVTQMGQEVILRCVPISNHLYFYWYRQILGQKVEFLVSFYNNEISEKSEIFDDQFSVERPDGSNFTLKIRSTKLEDSAMYFCASSDRRTVLDGKLFFGSGTQLSVL.

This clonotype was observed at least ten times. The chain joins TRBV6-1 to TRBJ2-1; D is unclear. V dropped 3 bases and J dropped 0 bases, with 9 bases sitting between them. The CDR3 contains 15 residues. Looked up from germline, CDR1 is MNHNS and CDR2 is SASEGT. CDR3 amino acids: CASSDAASSYNEQFF. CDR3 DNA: TGTGCCAGCAGTGACGCGGCTAGCTCCTACAATGAGCAGTTCTTC.

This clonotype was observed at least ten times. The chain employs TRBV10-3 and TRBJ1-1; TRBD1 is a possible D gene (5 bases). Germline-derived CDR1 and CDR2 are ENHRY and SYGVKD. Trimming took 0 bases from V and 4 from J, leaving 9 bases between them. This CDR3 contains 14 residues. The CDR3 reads CAISESATATEAFF. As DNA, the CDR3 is TGTGCCATCAGTGAGTCCGCGACAGCCACTGAAGCTTTCTTT.

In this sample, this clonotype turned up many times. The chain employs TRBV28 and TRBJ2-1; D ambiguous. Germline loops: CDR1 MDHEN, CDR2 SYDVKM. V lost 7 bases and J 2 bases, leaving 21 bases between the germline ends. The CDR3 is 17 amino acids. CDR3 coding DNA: TGTGCCAGCAACCCCAGTCTCGGAGCCCCGACCTACAATGAGCAGTTCTTC. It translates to CASNPSLGAPTYNEQFF. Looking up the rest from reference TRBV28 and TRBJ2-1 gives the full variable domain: DVKVTQSSRYLVKRTGEKVFLECVQDMDHENMFWYRQDPGLGLRLIYFSYDVKMKEKGDIPEGYSVSREKKERFSLILESASTNQTSMYLCASNPSLGAPTYNEQFFGPGTRLTVL.

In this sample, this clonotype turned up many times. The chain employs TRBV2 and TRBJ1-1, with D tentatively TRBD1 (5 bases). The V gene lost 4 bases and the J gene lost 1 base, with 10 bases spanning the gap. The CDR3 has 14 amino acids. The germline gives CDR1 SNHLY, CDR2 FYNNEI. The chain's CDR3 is CASSVGGKNTEAFF. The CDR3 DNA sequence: TGTGCCAGCAGTGTGGGGGGAAAGAACACTGAAGCTTTCTTT.

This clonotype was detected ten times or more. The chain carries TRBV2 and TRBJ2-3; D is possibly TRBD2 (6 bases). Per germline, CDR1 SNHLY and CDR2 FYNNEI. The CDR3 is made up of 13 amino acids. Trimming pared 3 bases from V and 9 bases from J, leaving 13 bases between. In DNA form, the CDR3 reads TGTGCCAGCAGTGAGTCTGATAGCGGAACGCAGTATTTT. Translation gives CASSESDSGTQYF.

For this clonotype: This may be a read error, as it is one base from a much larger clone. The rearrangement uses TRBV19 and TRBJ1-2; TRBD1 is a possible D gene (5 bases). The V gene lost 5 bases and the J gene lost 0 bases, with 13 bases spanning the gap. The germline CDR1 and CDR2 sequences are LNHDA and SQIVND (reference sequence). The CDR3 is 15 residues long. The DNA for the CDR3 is TGTGCCAGTAGTGCGACAGCATCAGCTAACTATGGCTACACCTTC. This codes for CASSATASANYGYTF.

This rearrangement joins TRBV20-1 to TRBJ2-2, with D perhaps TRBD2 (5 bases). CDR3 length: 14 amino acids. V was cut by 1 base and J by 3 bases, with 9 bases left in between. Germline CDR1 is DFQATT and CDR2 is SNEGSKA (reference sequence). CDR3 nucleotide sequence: TGCAGTGCTAGAGTGAGGCGGGACACCGGGGAGCTGTTTTTT. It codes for CSARVRRDTGELFF.